This T cell receptor (beta chain) was observed in a study of siplizumab effects on memory and regulatory T cells. General study results and limits: There were only a minor fraction of alloreactive clones that mapped to unstimulated subsets.

The V end lost 2 bases, the J end lost 0 bases, and 8 bases lay between the germline ends. The CDR3 has 15 residues. The germline V gene encodes CDR1 MNHEY and CDR2 SMNVEV (reference sequence). Profiled with immunoSEQ multiplex PCR; TCRdb holds only in-frame clones, not every one. The sample consists of 120,000 or so clones, 80% to 95% of them appearing once. Worth noting for this clone: Its antigen is unidentified.

Input material: CD4+ T cells sorted from blood. The sequence came from a human donor in good health. This rearrangement joins TRBV27 to TRBJ1-3; D is ambiguous. CDR3 residues: CASSLREGSGNTIYF. DNA for the CDR3: TGTGCCAGCAGTTTACGGGAAGGCTCTGGAAACACCATATATTTT.